This entry describes one T cell receptor beta chain. V gave up 1 base and J gave up 0 bases; unmatched junction bases: 9. The CDR3 is made up of 18 amino acids. CDR1 is MNHEY and CDR2 is SMNVEV in the germline V gene (reference sequence). This specimen belongs to a study of cytomegalovirus exposure and HLA in healthy donors. PCR used 60 Vbeta primers and 13 Jbeta primers. The assay was immunoSEQ multiplex PCR, and TCRdb's table has in-frame clones only and misses some. The repertoire holds about 190,000 clones, with under 85% as singletons. Sequencing used PBMCs. The rearrangement uses TRBV27 and TRBJ1-5; 7 positions agree with TRBD1. The receptor was isolated from a woman aged 18-29 years in good health and CMV-seronegative. CDR3 DNA sequence: TGTGCCAGCAGTTTATTGTATCCCGGACAGGATAGCAATCAGCCCCAGCATTTT. This translates into CASSLLYPGQDSNQPQHF.